One TCR beta chain is described in this entry. This CDR3 has 16 amino acids. V gave up 0 bases and J gave up 4 bases; unmatched junction bases: 5. In germline, CDR1 is LGHNA, CDR2 YNFKEQ. This sample stems from a study of blood T cell repertoires in COVID-19. Study information: Samples representing acute and convalescent COVID-19 were sourced from the United States, Italy and Spain. The analysed material was cDNA or gDNA that came from T cells, B-cell-depleted T cells, or PBMCs.

As handled by the study authors: For nucleated cells, counts were estimated from reference gene primer amplification. The protocol was immunoSEQ multiplex PCR, while the TCRdb copy is restricted to in-frame clones and leaves out a portion. V, J and clone size are those of that table, while D and trimming were read from the DNA. The sample records about 180,000 clones, approximately 85% being singletons. Seattle enrolled patients during active infection and tracked them longitudinally. The TCR originated in a woman aged 60 to 75 with COVID-19, enrolled during active disease. The V call is TRBV4-2, the J call TRBJ2-2, with 7 bases identical to TRBD1. Sequencing was done on a sample of peripheral blood. In nucleotides, the CDR3 is TGTGCCAGCAGCCAAGAGGGCGCAGGGGGCACCGGGGAGCTGTTTTTT. Translated, it gives CASSQEGAGGTGELFF.